The rows below give T cell receptor beta chains drawn from one sample of a study of T cells in Graves' hyperthyroidism and ophthalmopathy. TCRdb itself ran the multiplex PCR reads through MiXCR, one entry per CDR3 protein. The table records around 300,000 distinct CDR3 sequences, 14% of them present only once. Sequenced input: blood. The receptor set was obtained from a woman aged 25 to 39 with Graves' hyperthyroidism. Both conserved end residues are part of each CDR3. The order of the fields is J gene, D gene, V gene, clone size, CDR3 DNA, CDR3 protein. The D gene is left open where the match is weak. Size values are once, few and many counts, or a class for expanded clones, and some rows have none.

j_gene: TRBJ1-1; d_gene: .; v_gene: TRBV18; abundance: few; CDR3nt: TGTGCCAGCTCGGGGTTGGTGCCGAACACTGAAGCTTTCTTT; CDR3aa: CASSGLVPNTEAFF
j_gene: TRBJ2-1; d_gene: .; v_gene: TRBV12-3/TRBV12-4; abundance: many; CDR3nt: TGTGCCAGCAGTTCTCCAAATGGCAATGAGCAGTTCTTC; CDR3aa: CASSSPNGNEQFF
j_gene: TRBJ2-3; d_gene: TRBD2; v_gene: TRBV11-2; abundance: many; CDR3nt: TGTGCCAGCAGCCCTAGGCTGACTAGCGGATACACAGATACGCAGTATTTT; CDR3aa: CASSPRLTSGYTDTQYF
j_gene: TRBJ1-2; d_gene: .; v_gene: TRBV12-3/TRBV12-4; abundance: many; CDR3nt: TGTGCCAGCAGTCCAGGACATCACTATGGCTACACCTTC; CDR3aa: CASSPGHHYGYTF
j_gene: TRBJ2-7; d_gene: TRBD1; v_gene: TRBV28; abundance: many; CDR3nt: TGTGCCAGCAGTCCCCAGGGGGTGTGGACCTACGAGCAGTACTTC; CDR3aa: CASSPQGVWTYEQYF
j_gene: TRBJ1-3; d_gene: TRBD1; v_gene: TRBV28; abundance: many; CDR3nt: TGTGCCAGCAGTTTGATTTTTCGGACAGGGGCCAGCTCTGGAAACACCATATATTTT; CDR3aa: CASSLIFRTGASSGNTIYF
j_gene: TRBJ1-5; d_gene: .; v_gene: TRBV15; abundance: .; CDR3nt: TGTGCCACCAGCGGGGGGGTCGATCAGCCCCAGCATTTT; CDR3aa: CATSGGVDQPQHF
j_gene: TRBJ1-5; d_gene: .; v_gene: TRBV12-3/TRBV12-4; abundance: many; CDR3nt: TGTGCCAGCAGAACCGACAGCCGTCAGCCCCAGCATTTT; CDR3aa: CASRTDSRQPQHF
j_gene: TRBJ2-5; d_gene: .; v_gene: TRBV3-1; abundance: many; CDR3nt: TGTGCCAGCAGCCAAGGAGTTGGCGAAGAGACCCAGTACTTC; CDR3aa: CASSQGVGEETQYF
j_gene: TRBJ1-5; d_gene: .; v_gene: TRBV5-6; abundance: few; CDR3nt: TGTGCCAGCAGCCCGGGGGGCATGCAGCCCCAGCATTTT; CDR3aa: CASSPGGMQPQHF
j_gene: TRBJ2-5; d_gene: TRBD2; v_gene: TRBV12-3/TRBV12-4; abundance: many; CDR3nt: TGTGCCAGCAGTCCAGGGACTAGCGGGAGGAACCAAGAGACCCAGTACTTC; CDR3aa: CASSPGTSGRNQETQYF
j_gene: TRBJ1-5; d_gene: .; v_gene: TRBV28; abundance: many; CDR3nt: TGTGCCAGCAGTGGGGTACAGGGAAGCCAGCCCCAGCATTTT; CDR3aa: CASSGVQGSQPQHF
j_gene: TRBJ2-3; d_gene: .; v_gene: TRBV10-3; abundance: many; CDR3nt: TGTGCCATCAGTGAGTCTGGCACCCCAGATACGCAGTATTTT; CDR3aa: CAISESGTPDTQYF
j_gene: TRBJ2-5; d_gene: .; v_gene: TRBV12-5; abundance: .; CDR3nt: TGTGCTAGTGGTTTGGTACGGAACGGAGAGACCCAGTACTTC; CDR3aa: CASGLVRNGETQYF
j_gene: TRBJ1-5; d_gene: TRBD1; v_gene: TRBV28; abundance: many; CDR3nt: TGTGCCAGCGGAATGACAGGGATTCAGAATCAGCCCCAGCATTTT; CDR3aa: CASGMTGIQNQPQHF
j_gene: TRBJ1-3; d_gene: .; v_gene: TRBV9; abundance: .; CDR3nt: TGTGCCAGCAGCGTACTAGGCTCTTCTGGAAACACCATATATTTT; CDR3aa: CASSVLGSSGNTIYF
j_gene: TRBJ2-3; d_gene: TRBD1; v_gene: TRBV3-1; abundance: many; CDR3nt: TGTGCCAGCGGACAGGGACGCAAAGATACGCAGTATTTT; CDR3aa: CASGQGRKDTQYF
j_gene: TRBJ1-5; d_gene: .; v_gene: TRBV6-1; abundance: many; CDR3nt: TGTGCCAGCAGTGAATGGGGCCTCAGCAATCAGCCCCAGCATTTT; CDR3aa: CASSEWGLSNQPQHF
j_gene: TRBJ1-2; d_gene: TRBD1; v_gene: TRBV7-2; abundance: many; CDR3nt: TGTGCCAGCAGCTTAGATGGACAGGGGAATGGCTACACCTTC; CDR3aa: CASSLDGQGNGYTF
j_gene: TRBJ2-5; d_gene: .; v_gene: TRBV7-8; abundance: many; CDR3nt: TGTGCCAGCAGCCCTGGGACATTTAAAGAGACCCAGTACTTC; CDR3aa: CASSPGTFKETQYF
j_gene: TRBJ2-1; d_gene: TRBD2; v_gene: TRBV28; abundance: many; CDR3nt: TGTGCCAGCAGCACCCCCGAGGTGCGGGAGTTGCTTAGACTCTACAATGAGCAGTTCTTC; CDR3aa: CASSTPEVRELLRLYNEQFF
j_gene: TRBJ2-1; d_gene: TRBD2; v_gene: TRBV9; abundance: .; CDR3nt: TGTGCCAGCAGCGTAGAATTTCCTAGCGGGAGCTCCTACAATGAGCAGTTCTTC; CDR3aa: CASSVEFPSGSSYNEQFF
j_gene: TRBJ1-5; d_gene: TRBD1; v_gene: TRBV19; abundance: few; CDR3nt: TGTGCCAGTCAACAGGGGACTGCTAATCAGCCCCAGCATTTT; CDR3aa: CASQQGTANQPQHF
j_gene: TRBJ2-7; d_gene: TRBD2; v_gene: TRBV7-6; abundance: .; CDR3nt: TGTATCCTAGCGGTGGCCCACTACGAGCAGTACTTC; CDR3aa: CILAVAHYEQYF
j_gene: TRBJ2-4; d_gene: .; v_gene: TRBV7-2; abundance: many; CDR3nt: TGTGCCAGCAGCTTAGCAGGCGTTGGGGGCATTCAGTACTTC; CDR3aa: CASSLAGVGGIQYF
j_gene: TRBJ2-5; d_gene: .; v_gene: TRBV7-8; abundance: .; CDR3nt: TGTGCCAGCAGCTTAGGGGTGGAGTCGCATCAGACCCAGTACTTC; CDR3aa: CASSLGVESHQTQYF
j_gene: TRBJ2-5; d_gene: TRBD2; v_gene: TRBV11-2; abundance: .; CDR3nt: TGTGCCAGCAGCCCCCCCCTAGCGGCCCAAGAGACCCAGTACTTC; CDR3aa: CASSPPLAAQETQYF
j_gene: TRBJ2-2; d_gene: .; v_gene: TRBV28; abundance: once; CDR3nt: TGTGCCAGCGGATTGGCGGGAAACGGGGAGCTGTTTTTT; CDR3aa: CASGLAGNGELFF
j_gene: TRBJ2-3; d_gene: .; v_gene: TRBV15; abundance: few; CDR3nt: TGTGCCACCAGCAGGGAAACAGATACGCAGTATTTT; CDR3aa: CATSRETDTQYF
j_gene: TRBJ1-2; d_gene: .; v_gene: TRBV12-3/TRBV12-4; abundance: many; CDR3nt: TGTGCCAGCAGTTTGGGGCCAGACATCTATGGCTACACCTTC; CDR3aa: CASSLGPDIYGYTF
j_gene: TRBJ2-3; d_gene: .; v_gene: TRBV6-2/TRBV6-3; abundance: few; CDR3nt: TGTGCCAGCAGTCCCCCTCCCCTAACGGGGGTTAGCACAGATACGCAGTATTTT; CDR3aa: CASSPPPLTGVSTDTQYF
j_gene: TRBJ2-3; d_gene: TRBD1; v_gene: TRBV27; abundance: .; CDR3nt: TGTGCCAGCAGTACCCGGGACAGGGTAAAAACAGATACGCAGTATTTT; CDR3aa: CASSTRDRVKTDTQYF
j_gene: TRBJ2-3; d_gene: .; v_gene: TRBV28; abundance: few; CDR3nt: TGTGCCAGCACAAGACAACGACCCACAGATACGCAGTATTTT; CDR3aa: CASTRQRPTDTQYF
j_gene: TRBJ2-7; d_gene: .; v_gene: TRBV19; abundance: .; CDR3nt: TGTGCCAGTAATCGTAACCCATCGCGCCACGAGCAGTACTTC; CDR3aa: CASNRNPSRHEQYF
j_gene: TRBJ2-2; d_gene: TRBD2; v_gene: TRBV7-9; abundance: .; CDR3nt: TGTGCCAGCAGTACCAAAGGGAGGGTCACCGGGGAGCTGTTTTTT; CDR3aa: CASSTKGRVTGELFF
j_gene: TRBJ2-3; d_gene: .; v_gene: TRBV4-2; abundance: .; CDR3nt: TGTGCCAGCAGCGAATCCTTGAGCACGCAGTATTTT; CDR3aa: CASSESLSTQYF
j_gene: TRBJ2-4; d_gene: .; v_gene: TRBV7-8; abundance: many; CDR3nt: TGTGCCAGCAGCTTTCCGGGAGCCAAAAACATTCAGTACTTC; CDR3aa: CASSFPGAKNIQYF
j_gene: TRBJ2-6; d_gene: TRBD2; v_gene: TRBV12-3/TRBV12-4; abundance: few; CDR3nt: TGTGCCAGCAGTTTTAAACTAGCGGGAGTTTATCCCTCTGGGGCCAACGTCCTGACTTTC; CDR3aa: CASSFKLAGVYPSGANVLTF
j_gene: TRBJ2-1; d_gene: TRBD1; v_gene: TRBV12-3/TRBV12-4; abundance: many; CDR3nt: TGTGCCAGCAGTTACAGGGGGCTAGGCTCCAATGAGCAGTTCTTC; CDR3aa: CASSYRGLGSNEQFF
j_gene: TRBJ2-5; d_gene: TRBD2; v_gene: TRBV2; abundance: .; CDR3nt: TGTGCCAGGGGGACTAGCGGGAGTCGAGAGACCCAGTACTTC; CDR3aa: CARGTSGSRETQYF
j_gene: TRBJ2-1; d_gene: .; v_gene: TRBV5-5; abundance: many; CDR3nt: TGTGCCAGCAGCTTGGGGGGACTGGGGTACAATGAGCAGTTCTTC; CDR3aa: CASSLGGLGYNEQFF
j_gene: TRBJ2-3; d_gene: .; v_gene: TRBV28; abundance: many; CDR3nt: TGTGCCAGCAGTATCCTTCTAGGGGGATCCACAGATACGCAGTATTTT; CDR3aa: CASSILLGGSTDTQYF
j_gene: TRBJ1-5; d_gene: .; v_gene: TRBV5-6; abundance: many; CDR3nt: TGTGCCAGCAGCGGGGCGGATAGCAATCAGCCCCAGCATTTT; CDR3aa: CASSGADSNQPQHF
j_gene: TRBJ2-1; d_gene: .; v_gene: TRBV7-3; abundance: few; CDR3nt: TGTGCCAGCAGCAAAGCTAGCCCCAATGAGCAGTTCTTC; CDR3aa: CASSKASPNEQFF
j_gene: TRBJ2-3; d_gene: TRBD2; v_gene: TRBV27; abundance: few; CDR3nt: TGTGCCAGCAGTTTCCGTGGACTAGCGGGAGCGGGGGGTCCGGATACGCAGTATTTT; CDR3aa: CASSFRGLAGAGGPDTQYF
j_gene: TRBJ1-5; d_gene: .; v_gene: TRBV19; abundance: .; CDR3nt: TGTGCCAGCGGGTGGTGGGGAGTTCGTCAGCCCCAGCATTTT; CDR3aa: CASGWWGVRQPQHF
j_gene: TRBJ2-1; d_gene: .; v_gene: TRBV29-1; abundance: few; CDR3nt: TGCAGCGTACCGCAGGAGAGTAGAAATGAGCAGTTCTTC; CDR3aa: CSVPQESRNEQFF
j_gene: TRBJ2-1; d_gene: TRBD2; v_gene: TRBV3-1; abundance: .; CDR3nt: TGTGCCAGCAGACTCGGACTAGCGACCTACAATGAGCAGTTCTTC; CDR3aa: CASRLGLATYNEQFF
j_gene: TRBJ2-4; d_gene: TRBD1; v_gene: TRBV7-9; abundance: few; CDR3nt: TGTGCCAGCAGACCTACAGGGGGGAGCAACATTCAGTACTTC; CDR3aa: CASRPTGGSNIQYF
j_gene: TRBJ2-3; d_gene: TRBD2; v_gene: TRBV27; abundance: many; CDR3nt: TGTGCCAGCAGTTTAAGCGGGGCGCAGTATTTT; CDR3aa: CASSLSGAQYF
j_gene: TRBJ2-7; d_gene: TRBD1; v_gene: TRBV6-1; abundance: many; CDR3nt: TGTGCCAGCAGTTTCTGGGGACAGGGGTACTACGAGCAGTACTTC; CDR3aa: CASSFWGQGYYEQYF
j_gene: TRBJ2-7; d_gene: .; v_gene: TRBV2; abundance: .; CDR3nt: TGTGCCAGCAGTGAAGTAGGCCAGTTGACCTACGAGCAGTACTTC; CDR3aa: CASSEVGQLTYEQYF
j_gene: TRBJ1-6; d_gene: .; v_gene: TRBV7-9; abundance: .; CDR3nt: TGTGCCAGCAGCTTCGGCACAGGAAGGAATTCACCCCTCCACTTT; CDR3aa: CASSFGTGRNSPLHF
j_gene: TRBJ1-2; d_gene: .; v_gene: TRBV12-3/TRBV12-4; abundance: many; CDR3nt: TGTGCCAGTGTGACCACCTTTTCCGGGCAGAACTATGGCTACACCTTC; CDR3aa: CASVTTFSGQNYGYTF